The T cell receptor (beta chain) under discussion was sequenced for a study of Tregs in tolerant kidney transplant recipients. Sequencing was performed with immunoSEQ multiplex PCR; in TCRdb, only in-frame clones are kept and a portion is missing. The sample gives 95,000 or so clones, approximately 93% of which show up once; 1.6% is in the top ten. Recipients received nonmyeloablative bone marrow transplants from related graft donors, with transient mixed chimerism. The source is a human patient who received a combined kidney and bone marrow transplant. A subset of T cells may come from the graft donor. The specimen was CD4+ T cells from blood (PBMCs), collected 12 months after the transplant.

The CDR3 is CASSEALRTGKETQYF. In DNA, the CDR3 is TGTGCCAGCAGTGAAGCGTTACGGACAGGGAAAGAGACCCAGTACTTC. V is TRBV2 and J is TRBJ2-5; 8 bases line up with TRBD1. The V and J ends lost 0 bases and 3 bases, in that order; junction bases with no gene match: 6. In germline, CDR1 is SNHLY, CDR2 FYNNEI. The CDR3 length is 16 residues.